Listed below are T cell receptor beta chains from one sample, sequenced in a study of identical twins. TCRdb used MiXCR to reprocess the 5' RACE reads, holding one entry per CDR3 protein. The data contain 690,000 or so distinct CDR3 sequences, around 6% of them singletons. Input material: naive T cells sorted from blood. The receptors here all came from a man aged 18 to 29 in good health. CDR3s include the opening cysteine and the closing phenylalanine or tryptophan. D genes are given only for firm matches. Expanded clones get a size class; other rows say once, few or many, or leave the size out.

clone_size d_call j_call v_call cdr3_aa cdr3_nt
many - TRBJ2-7 TRBV6-2/TRBV6-3 CASSYEGGTGAYEQYF TGTGCCAGCAGTTACGAAGGAGGGACTGGTGCCTACGAGCAGTACTTC
many TRBD2 TRBJ2-1 TRBV7-8 CASSLARGSSYNEQFF TGTGCCAGCAGCTTAGCGCGGGGGAGCTCCTACAATGAGCAGTTCTTC
- TRBD1 TRBJ2-1 TRBV7-2 CASSPQGQNSGNEQFF TGTGCCAGCAGCCCGCAGGGACAGAATTCCGGGAATGAGCAGTTCTTC
- - TRBJ1-2 TRBV10-3 CAISDVLNYGYTF TGTGCCATCAGTGATGTCCTTAACTATGGCTACACCTTC
many - TRBJ1-6 TRBV15 CATSRDRTTGNNSPLHF TGTGCCACCAGCAGAGATCGCACGACAGGAAATAATTCACCCCTCCACTTT
many TRBD1 TRBJ2-7 TRBV28 CASKGQNYEQYF TGTGCCAGTAAGGGACAGAACTACGAGCAGTACTTC
few - TRBJ1-2 TRBV28 CASSRTERITYGYTF TGTGCCAGCAGCCGGACGGAACGGATAACCTATGGCTACACCTTC
- - TRBJ2-4 TRBV4-2 CASSQLLREKSKNIQYF TGTGCCAGCAGCCAACTCCTCAGGGAGAAGTCCAAAAACATTCAGTACTTC
few - TRBJ2-2 TRBV7-7 CASSLGVSGELFF TGTGCCAGCAGCTTAGGCGTGAGCGGGGAGCTGTTTTTT
many - TRBJ1-4 TRBV25-1 CASSEGRVTNEKLFF TGTGCCAGCAGTGAGGGAAGGGTAACTAATGAAAAACTGTTTTTT
- - TRBJ2-3 TRBV9 CASSVSADFSTDTQYF TGTGCCAGCAGCGTAAGCGCGGATTTTAGCACAGATACGCAGTATTTT
many TRBD1 TRBJ2-1 TRBV24-1 CATSDFAGGYNEQFF TGTGCCACCAGTGATTTTGCAGGGGGTTACAATGAGCAGTTCTTC
- TRBD2 TRBJ2-1 TRBV7-9 CASSLVRREVSEQFF TGTGCCAGCAGCTTAGTTCGGCGGGAGGTAAGCGAGCAGTTCTTC
many - TRBJ2-7 TRBV15 CATSRRESTGTEQYF TGTGCCACCAGCAGGCGTGAGTCCACGGGGACCGAGCAGTACTTC
few TRBD2 TRBJ2-3 TRBV5-6 CASSLGIWTSGSTDTQYF TGTGCCAGCAGCTTGGGGATTTGGACTAGCGGTTCCACAGATACGCAGTATTTT
few - TRBJ1-4 TRBV29-1 CSVGKGITNEKLFF TGCAGCGTCGGAAAGGGGATCACTAATGAAAAACTGTTTTTT
few TRBD1 TRBJ2-7 TRBV19 CASSTVGDSLYEQYF TGTGCCAGTAGTACCGTGGGGGACAGCCTTTACGAGCAGTACTTC
few - TRBJ2-7 TRBV11-2 CASSLDIVTEQYF TGTGCCAGCAGCTTAGATATCGTAACCGAGCAGTACTTC
many - TRBJ2-2 TRBV6-1 CASSQISNTGELFF TGTGCCAGCAGCCAAATTTCGAACACCGGGGAGCTGTTTTTT
many TRBD2 TRBJ2-5 TRBV27 CASSSLTSGIETQYF TGTGCCAGCAGTTCCCTGACTAGCGGGATTGAGACCCAGTACTTC
few - TRBJ2-3 TRBV20-1 CSARVPSARITDTQYF TGCAGTGCTAGAGTGCCCAGCGCGAGAATTACAGATACGCAGTATTTT
few - TRBJ2-1 TRBV7-6 CASSPQRGGDSYNEQFF TGTGCCAGCAGCCCCCAACGTGGGGGCGACTCCTACAATGAGCAGTTCTTC
- - TRBJ2-3 TRBV5-1 CASSLAQDSTDTQYF TGCGCCAGCAGCTTGGCGCAGGATAGCACAGATACGCAGTATTTT
many - TRBJ2-3 TRBV29-1 CSVEGDASFGGDTQYF TGCAGCGTTGAAGGCGATGCTAGTTTCGGGGGAGATACGCAGTATTTT
few - TRBJ2-4 TRBV25-1 CASSEGGTVVYF TGTGCCAGCAGTGAAGGGGGGACAGTTGTGTACTTC
- - TRBJ2-2 TRBV12-3/TRBV12-4 CASSYRGSIGPSNTGELFF TGTGCCAGCAGTTACCGAGGGAGTATTGGACCATCGAACACCGGGGAGCTGTTTTTT
few - TRBJ2-6 TRBV2 CASRPGSSGANVLTF TGTGCCAGCAGGCCCGGGAGCTCTGGGGCCAACGTCCTGACTTTC
few - TRBJ1-5 TRBV12-3/TRBV12-4 CASRIGLQPQHF TGTGCCAGCAGGATAGGGCTTCAGCCCCAGCATTTT
- TRBD1 TRBJ2-5 TRBV24-1 CATSDRGYQETQYF TGTGCCACCAGTGACAGGGGGTACCAAGAGACCCAGTACTTC
many TRBD2 TRBJ2-2 TRBV12-3/TRBV12-4 CASSLVAGYTGELFF TGTGCCAGCAGTTTAGTAGCGGGGTACACCGGGGAGCTGTTTTTT
many TRBD1 TRBJ1-4 TRBV9 CASSDDPTGVGEKLFF TGTGCCAGCAGCGACGACCCCACAGGGGTAGGCGAAAAACTGTTTTTT
- - TRBJ1-2 TRBV6-5 CASSKQGGGYTF TGTGCCAGCAGTAAACAGGGAGGAGGCTACACCTTC
- TRBD2 TRBJ2-3 TRBV3-1 CASSRGTSASGSTDTQYF TGTGCCAGCAGCCGCGGTACTAGCGCGAGCGGCAGCACAGATACGCAGTATTTT
many TRBD2 TRBJ2-1 TRBV4-3 CASSQERDYSNEQFF TGCGCCAGCAGCCAAGAACGGGACTACTCAAATGAGCAGTTCTTC
few TRBD1 TRBJ2-3 TRBV30 CAWSVRGGGDTQYF TGTGCCTGGAGTGTACGAGGGGGCGGGGATACGCAGTATTTT
many - TRBJ1-1 TRBV29-1 CSVGPTYAEAFF TGCAGCGTTGGACCGACTTACGCTGAAGCTTTCTTT
many - TRBJ2-1 TRBV12-3/TRBV12-4 CASSTKRGGHSYNEQFF TGTGCCAGCAGTACAAAACGTGGGGGGCACTCCTACAATGAGCAGTTCTTC
many TRBD2 TRBJ2-1 TRBV5-1 CASSLGLAGHHNEQFF TGCGCCAGCAGCTTGGGACTAGCCGGTCATCACAATGAGCAGTTCTTC
- - TRBJ2-1 TRBV20-1 CSARERLDGEQFF TGCAGTGCTAGAGAGCGACTAGACGGTGAGCAGTTCTTC
many TRBD1 TRBJ2-6 TRBV12-3/TRBV12-4 CASSPRTGSNVLTF TGTGCCAGCAGTCCCAGGACAGGGTCCAACGTCCTGACTTTC
few TRBD1 TRBJ2-7 TRBV12-3/TRBV12-4 CASIEGQGPYEQYF TGTGCCAGCATTGAAGGACAGGGTCCCTACGAGCAGTACTTC
many - TRBJ2-1 TRBV20-1 CSARSGSQFF TGCAGTGCTAGGTCCGGGAGTCAGTTCTTC
many - TRBJ2-1 TRBV20-1 CSGWAPTYNEQFF TGCAGCGGGTGGGCTCCCACCTACAATGAGCAGTTCTTC
few TRBD2 TRBJ2-3 TRBV20-1 CSADLLAGGRDTQYF TGCAGTGCTGACCTTCTAGCGGGAGGGCGAGATACGCAGTATTTT
many - TRBJ2-2 TRBV5-6 CASSPLRPGTGELFF TGTGCCAGCAGCCCGCTGAGACCAGGCACCGGGGAGCTGTTTTTT
- - TRBJ1-2 TRBV12-3/TRBV12-4 CASSLPLGGGYTF TGTGCCAGCAGTTTGCCACTAGGTGGCGGCTACACCTTC
many - TRBJ2-1 TRBV20-1 CSAPNPAESYNEQFF TGCAGTGCACCTAATCCGGCGGAATCCTACAATGAGCAGTTCTTC
- TRBD2 TRBJ2-7 TRBV14 CASSQIPPGLAGSYEQYF TGTGCCAGCAGCCAAATCCCTCCGGGACTAGCGGGATCCTACGAGCAGTACTTC
- TRBD2 TRBJ2-3 TRBV5-1 CASGLPSGLAGVFRDTQYF TGCGCCAGCGGCTTACCCTCGGGACTAGCGGGAGTGTTTAGAGATACGCAGTATTTT
many TRBD2 TRBJ2-1 TRBV24-1 CATSDTKWGGRPHNEQFF TGTGCCACCAGTGACACGAAGTGGGGCGGGAGGCCCCACAATGAGCAGTTCTTC
many - TRBJ2-3 TRBV5-1 CASSLAKGSTFFTDTQYF TGCGCCAGCAGCTTGGCCAAGGGTAGCACATTCTTCACAGATACGCAGTATTTT
- TRBD1 TRBJ2-2 TRBV12-3/TRBV12-4 CASSQYRQGKATGELFF TGTGCCAGCAGCCAATACAGACAGGGGAAGGCCACCGGGGAGCTGTTTTTT
few - TRBJ2-5 TRBV12-3/TRBV12-4 CASSGPESFAAQYF TGTGCCAGCAGCGGCCCTGAGTCCTTCGCGGCCCAGTACTTC
many - TRBJ2-1 TRBV4-1 CARGAEQFF TGCGCCAGGGGGGCTGAGCAGTTCTTC